This is a list of T cell receptor beta chains from one sample in a study of identical twins. TCRdb passed the 5' RACE reads through MiXCR, listing each CDR3 protein once. The repertoire consists of hundreds of thousands of distinct CDR3 sequences, with about 9.4% occurring once and the leading ten covering roughly 0.97%. This sample was also put to use in a study of yellow fever vaccine responses in identical twins.

Sequencing was done on a sample of PBMCs. All receptors come from a woman between 18 and 30 years old in good health. Both conserved end residues are part of each CDR3. D genes are given only for firm matches. The listing skips clone size in some rows; elsewhere it reads once, few, many or a size class.

d_call: NA; cdr3_length: 15; clone_size: many; j_call: TRBJ2-2; v_call: TRBV7-2; cdr3_nt: TGTGCCAGCAGCTCTACGGGGGCGGGCACCGGGGAGCTGTTTTTT; cdr3_aa: CASSSTGAGTGELFF
d_call: TRBD1; cdr3_length: 13; clone_size: few; j_call: TRBJ2-3; v_call: TRBV20-1; cdr3_nt: TGCAGTGCTTGGGACAGCCGCACAGATACGCAGTATTTT; cdr3_aa: CSAWDSRTDTQYF
d_call: NA; cdr3_length: 16; clone_size: NA; j_call: TRBJ2-2; v_call: TRBV28; cdr3_nt: TGTGCCAGCAGACTTGACAGAGAGAAATACACCGGGGAGCTGTTTTTT; cdr3_aa: CASRLDREKYTGELFF
d_call: NA; cdr3_length: 13; clone_size: few; j_call: TRBJ1-4; v_call: TRBV7-2; cdr3_nt: TGTGCCAGCAGCTTATTCCAGGGTGAAAAACTGTTTTTT; cdr3_aa: CASSLFQGEKLFF
d_call: NA; cdr3_length: 18; clone_size: NA; j_call: TRBJ2-6; v_call: TRBV7-6; cdr3_nt: TGTGCCAGCAGCTTAGAGGAACTATCACCGTCTGGGGCCAACGTCCTGACTTTC; cdr3_aa: CASSLEELSPSGANVLTF
d_call: NA; cdr3_length: 17; clone_size: NA; j_call: TRBJ2-3; v_call: TRBV12-2; cdr3_nt: TGTGCAACCCGCGGATGCCGGGGACTAGCGGGGGCAGATACGCAGTATTTT; cdr3_aa: CATRGCRGLAGADTQYF
d_call: NA; cdr3_length: 12; clone_size: few; j_call: TRBJ1-2; v_call: TRBV20-1; cdr3_nt: TGCAGTGCGGGACTTCGGGAGGATGGCTACACCTTC; cdr3_aa: CSAGLREDGYTF
d_call: TRBD2; cdr3_length: 15; clone_size: many; j_call: TRBJ2-1; v_call: TRBV4-2; cdr3_nt: TGTGCCAGCAGCCAAGAAATGGCGGGAGCGACTGAGCAGTTCTTC; cdr3_aa: CASSQEMAGATEQFF
d_call: TRBD2; cdr3_length: 15; clone_size: many; j_call: TRBJ2-7; v_call: TRBV14; cdr3_nt: TGTGCCAGCAGCCAGGTAGCGGGAGTCGGGTACGAGCAGTACTTC; cdr3_aa: CASSQVAGVGYEQYF
d_call: NA; cdr3_length: 17; clone_size: many; j_call: TRBJ2-7; v_call: TRBV20-1; cdr3_nt: TGCAGTGCTAGAGATAGTGTAGGAGGGGGCGACCACTACGAGCAGTACTTC; cdr3_aa: CSARDSVGGGDHYEQYF
d_call: NA; cdr3_length: 15; clone_size: many; j_call: TRBJ2-1; v_call: TRBV20-1; cdr3_nt: TGCAGTGCTAGAGATTTAGGCCGACTTTACAATGAGCAGTTCTTC; cdr3_aa: CSARDLGRLYNEQFF
d_call: NA; cdr3_length: 13; clone_size: few; j_call: TRBJ2-7; v_call: TRBV6-2/TRBV6-3; cdr3_nt: TGTGCCAGCGCTTACGGGCAAATATACGAGCAGTACTTC; cdr3_aa: CASAYGQIYEQYF
d_call: TRBD1; cdr3_length: 14; clone_size: NA; j_call: TRBJ2-7; v_call: TRBV15; cdr3_nt: TGTGCCACGTCTGTGGACAGGGTATTCTACGAGCAGTACTTC; cdr3_aa: CATSVDRVFYEQYF
d_call: NA; cdr3_length: 14; clone_size: few; j_call: TRBJ2-7; v_call: TRBV7-2; cdr3_nt: TGTGCCAGCAGCTTGGAGGGTTCAGGTACGGAGCAGTACTTC; cdr3_aa: CASSLEGSGTEQYF
d_call: NA; cdr3_length: 15; clone_size: NA; j_call: TRBJ2-3; v_call: TRBV7-2; cdr3_nt: TGTGCCAGCAGCTTAGGGTCCGCTGGCGGGGCTACGCAGTATTTT; cdr3_aa: CASSLGSAGGATQYF
d_call: TRBD2; cdr3_length: 13; clone_size: many; j_call: TRBJ2-5; v_call: TRBV5-1; cdr3_nt: TGCGCCAGTAGACTAGCGGGAGAAGAGACCCAGTACTTC; cdr3_aa: CASRLAGEETQYF
d_call: TRBD2; cdr3_length: 16; clone_size: NA; j_call: TRBJ2-3; v_call: TRBV27; cdr3_nt: TGTGCCAGCAGGGCCGTAGCGGGGGGTAGGGCAGATACGCAGTATTTT; cdr3_aa: CASRAVAGGRADTQYF
d_call: TRBD2; cdr3_length: 16; clone_size: many; j_call: TRBJ2-7; v_call: TRBV6-5; cdr3_nt: TGTGCCAGCAGTTACTTTCAGTGGGAGGGCGGCTACGAGCAGTACTTC; cdr3_aa: CASSYFQWEGGYEQYF
d_call: NA; cdr3_length: 16; clone_size: few; j_call: TRBJ2-5; v_call: TRBV18; cdr3_nt: TGTGCCAGCTCACTCGACGGAGGGGGAATCCAAGAGACCCAGTACTTC; cdr3_aa: CASSLDGGGIQETQYF
d_call: TRBD1; cdr3_length: 15; clone_size: NA; j_call: TRBJ1-6; v_call: TRBV6-1; cdr3_nt: TGTGCCAGCAGTCGCCGAGGACAGGGTAATTCACCCCTCCACTTT; cdr3_aa: CASSRRGQGNSPLHF
d_call: NA; cdr3_length: 15; clone_size: many; j_call: TRBJ1-5; v_call: TRBV27; cdr3_nt: TGTGCCAGCAGTTTACAGCAGTATAGCAATCAGCCCCAGCATTTT; cdr3_aa: CASSLQQYSNQPQHF
d_call: NA; cdr3_length: 13; clone_size: NA; j_call: TRBJ2-5; v_call: TRBV9; cdr3_nt: TGTGCCAGCAGCGCGACAGTCCAAGAGACCCAGTACTTC; cdr3_aa: CASSATVQETQYF
d_call: TRBD2; cdr3_length: 16; clone_size: many; j_call: TRBJ2-1; v_call: TRBV5-1; cdr3_nt: TGCGCCAGCAGCTTGGCTCTAGCGGGAGCAGTAGATGAGCAGTTCTTC; cdr3_aa: CASSLALAGAVDEQFF
d_call: NA; cdr3_length: 14; clone_size: NA; j_call: TRBJ2-4; v_call: TRBV4-1; cdr3_nt: TGCGCCAGCAGCCAAGGAGGGTCCAAAAACATTCAGTACTTC; cdr3_aa: CASSQGGSKNIQYF